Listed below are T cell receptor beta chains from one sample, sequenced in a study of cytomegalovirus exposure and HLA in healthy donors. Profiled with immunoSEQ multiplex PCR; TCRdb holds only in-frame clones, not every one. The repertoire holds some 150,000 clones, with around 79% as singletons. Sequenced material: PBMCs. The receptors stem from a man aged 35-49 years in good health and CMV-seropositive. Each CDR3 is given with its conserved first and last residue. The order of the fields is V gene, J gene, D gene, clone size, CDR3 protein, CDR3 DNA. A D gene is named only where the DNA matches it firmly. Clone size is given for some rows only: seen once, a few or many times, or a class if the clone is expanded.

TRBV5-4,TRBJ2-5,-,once,CASSSSETQYF,TGTGCCAGCAGCTCCTCGGAGACCCAGTACTTC
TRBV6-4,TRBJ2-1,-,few,CASSDDGHNEQFF,TGTGCCAGCAGTGATGATGGGCACAATGAGCAGTTCTTC
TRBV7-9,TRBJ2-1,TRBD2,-,CASSLSPGLAGRSRAFF,TGTGCCAGCAGCTTATCCCCCGGACTAGCGGGACGTAGCCGAGCGTTCTTC
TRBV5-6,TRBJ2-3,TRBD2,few,CASSLTSGTDTQYF,TGTGCCAGCAGCTTGACTAGCGGCACAGATACGCAGTATTTT
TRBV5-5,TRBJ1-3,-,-,CASSLDSHSSGNTIYF,TGTGCCAGCAGCCTGGACAGCCACAGCTCTGGAAACACCATATATTTT
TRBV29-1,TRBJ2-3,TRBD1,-,CSVERLGTGGTDTQYF,TGCAGCGTTGAAAGACTCGGGACAGGGGGGACAGATACGCAGTATTTT
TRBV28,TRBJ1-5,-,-,CASSFKGLYNQPQHF,TGTGCCAGCAGTTTTAAGGGGCTATACAATCAGCCCCAGCATTTT
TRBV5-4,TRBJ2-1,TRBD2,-,CASSFAWTSGRYNEQFF,TGTGCCAGCAGCTTTGCCTGGACTAGCGGGAGGTACAATGAGCAGTTCTTC
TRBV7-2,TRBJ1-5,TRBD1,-,CASSLGQGDQPQHF,TGTGCCAGCAGCTTAGGACAGGGTGATCAGCCCCAGCATTTT
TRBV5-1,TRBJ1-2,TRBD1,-,CASSAVQGALHGYTF,TGCGCCAGCAGCGCCGTACAGGGGGCTTTACATGGCTACACCTTC
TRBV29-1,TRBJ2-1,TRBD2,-,CSVETLSLAGKYNEQFF,TGCAGCGTTGAAACCCTCTCGCTAGCGGGGAAATACAATGAGCAGTTCTTC
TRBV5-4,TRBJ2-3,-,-,CASSSARSTDTQYF,TGTGCCAGCAGCTCCGCCAGGAGCACAGATACGCAGTATTTT
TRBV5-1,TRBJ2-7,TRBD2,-,CASSTGTSGNYEQYF,TGCGCCAGCAGCACCGGGACTAGCGGGAACTACGAGCAGTACTTC
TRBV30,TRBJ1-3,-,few,CAWSVKNTIYF,TGTGCCTGGAGTGTCAAAAACACCATATATTTT
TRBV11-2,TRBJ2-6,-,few,CASSHSMGGSGANVLTF,TGTGCCAGCAGCCATAGTATGGGGGGTTCAGGGGCCAACGTCCTGACTTTC
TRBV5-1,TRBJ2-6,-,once,CASSSSPGVGGANVLTF,TGCGCCAGCAGCTCGAGCCCAGGGGTGGGTGGGGCCAACGTCCTGACTTTC
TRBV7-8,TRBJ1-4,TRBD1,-,CASQKDRGNEKLFF,TGTGCCAGCCAAAAGGACAGGGGTAATGAAAAACTGTTTTTT
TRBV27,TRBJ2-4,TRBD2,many,CASGGGGGDIQYF,TGTGCCAGCGGGGGTGGGGGGGGTGACATTCAGTACTTC
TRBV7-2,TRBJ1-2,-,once,CASRQTRDYGYTF,TGTGCCAGCAGACAGACCAGGGACTATGGCTACACCTTC
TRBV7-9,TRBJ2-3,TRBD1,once,CASSPGDRVFTDTQYF,TGTGCCAGCAGCCCCGGGGACAGAGTTTTCACAGATACGCAGTATTTT
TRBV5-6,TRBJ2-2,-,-,CASSLVGQRNTGELFF,TGTGCCAGCAGCTTGGTAGGACAGAGGAACACCGGGGAGCTGTTTTTT
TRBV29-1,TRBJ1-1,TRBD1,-,CSGTGQTLGLEAFF,TGCAGCGGTACGGGACAGACTTTAGGACTTGAAGCTTTCTTT
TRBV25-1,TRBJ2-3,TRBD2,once,CASSLPGTSGITDTQYF,TGTGCCAGCAGTCTCCCCGGGACTAGCGGGATTACAGATACGCAGTATTTT
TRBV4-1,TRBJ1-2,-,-,CASSQGAVNYGYTF,TGCGCCAGCAGCCAGGGGGCCGTAAACTATGGCTACACCTTC
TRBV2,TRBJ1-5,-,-,CASSEGQGQQPQHF,TGTGCCAGCAGTGAAGGGCAGGGCCAACAGCCCCAGCATTTT
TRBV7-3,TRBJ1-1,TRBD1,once,CASTERGGLGLREAFF,TGTGCCAGCACCGAAAGAGGGGGCTTGGGGTTGAGAGAAGCTTTCTTT
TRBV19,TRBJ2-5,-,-,CASRANSGLNQETQYF,TGTGCCAGTAGGGCGAATAGCGGACTAAACCAAGAGACCCAGTACTTC
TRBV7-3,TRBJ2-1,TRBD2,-,CASSRGSSYNEQFF,TGTGCCAGCAGCCGCGGGAGCTCCTACAATGAGCAGTTCTTC
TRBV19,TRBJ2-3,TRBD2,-,CASRESGRGTDTQYF,TGTGCCAGTAGGGAGAGCGGGAGGGGCACAGATACGCAGTATTTT
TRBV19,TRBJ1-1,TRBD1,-,CASSDRENTEAFF,TGTGCCAGTAGCGACAGGGAAAACACTGAAGCTTTCTTT
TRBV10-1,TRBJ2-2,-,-,CASSTPRSGELFF,TGCGCCAGCAGCACCCCCCGGTCCGGGGAGCTGTTTTTT
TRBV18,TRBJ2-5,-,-,CASSPGSRETQYF,TGTGCCAGCTCACCAGGGAGCAGGGAGACCCAGTACTTC
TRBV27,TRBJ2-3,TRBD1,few,CASNRGPTDTQYF,TGTGCCAGCAACAGGGGCCCCACAGATACGCAGTATTTT
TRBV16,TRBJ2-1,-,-,CASSQSVPSDYNEQFF,TGTGCCAGCAGCCAATCGGTACCTAGCGACTACAATGAGCAGTTCTTC
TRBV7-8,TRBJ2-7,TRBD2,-,CASKGLAETYEQYF,TGTGCCAGCAAGGGACTAGCGGAGACCTACGAGCAGTACTTC
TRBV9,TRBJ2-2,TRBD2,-,CASSVDPSGRNTGELFF,TGTGCCAGCAGCGTAGATCCTAGCGGGAGGAACACCGGGGAGCTGTTTTTT
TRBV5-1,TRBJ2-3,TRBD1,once,CASSPGQQSLAQYF,TGCGCCAGCAGCCCGGGACAGCAGAGCCTTGCGCAGTATTTT
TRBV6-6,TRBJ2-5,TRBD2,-,CASLDPIAGGETQYF,TGTGCCAGCCTCGACCCCATAGCGGGAGGCGAGACCCAGTACTTC
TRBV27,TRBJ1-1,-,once,CATLINTEAFF,TGTGCCACCCTAATTAACACTGAAGCTTTCTTT
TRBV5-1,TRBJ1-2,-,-,CASSLSESRVGGYTF,TGCGCCAGCAGCCTAAGCGAAAGCCGGGTAGGTGGCTACACCTTC
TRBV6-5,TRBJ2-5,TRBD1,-,CASHPTGGALETQYF,TGTGCCAGCCACCCGACAGGGGGCGCATTGGAGACCCAGTACTTC
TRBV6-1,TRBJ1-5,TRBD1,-,CASRTGTGWGQPQHF,TGTGCCAGCAGAACGGGGACAGGGTGGGGTCAGCCCCAGCATTTT
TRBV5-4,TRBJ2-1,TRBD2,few,CASSLNSGLTYNEQFF,TGTGCCAGCAGCTTGAATAGCGGGCTAACTTACAATGAGCAGTTCTTC
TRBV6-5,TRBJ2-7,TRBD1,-,CASSTSGTGSGEQYF,TGTGCCAGCAGTACCTCGGGGACAGGGTCCGGAGAGCAGTACTTC
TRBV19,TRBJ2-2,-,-,CASSFMAGTNTGELFF,TGTGCCAGTAGTTTCATGGCAGGGACGAACACCGGGGAGCTGTTTTTT
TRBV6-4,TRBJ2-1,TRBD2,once,CASSFTSGSFDEQFF,TGTGCCAGCAGCTTTACTAGCGGGAGTTTTGATGAGCAGTTCTTC
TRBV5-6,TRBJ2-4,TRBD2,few,CASSSPGTRKNIQYF,TGTGCCAGCAGCTCACCCGGGACTAGAAAAAACATTCAGTACTTC
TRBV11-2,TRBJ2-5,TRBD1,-,CASSLRLGQGGETQYF,TGTGCCAGCAGCTTAAGACTGGGACAGGGGGGCGAGACCCAGTACTTC
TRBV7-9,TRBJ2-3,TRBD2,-,CASTLGASGRSDTQYF,TGTGCCAGCACCCTAGGTGCTAGCGGGAGATCAGATACGCAGTATTTT
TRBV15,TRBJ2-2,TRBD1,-,CATSPPQGQGVFNTGELFF,TGTGCCACCAGCCCCCCCCAAGGACAGGGGGTGTTTAACACCGGGGAGCTGTTTTTT
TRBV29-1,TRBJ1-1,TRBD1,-,CSVEKGAGTEAFF,TGCAGCGTTGAAAAGGGGGCCGGGACTGAAGCTTTCTTT
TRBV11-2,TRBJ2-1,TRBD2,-,CASNGLAVYNEQFF,TGTGCCAGCAACGGTCTAGCGGTCTACAATGAGCAGTTCTTC
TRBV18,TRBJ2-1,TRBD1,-,CASSLYPTGADGEQFF,TGTGCCAGCTCACTCTACCCGACAGGGGCGGACGGTGAGCAGTTCTTC
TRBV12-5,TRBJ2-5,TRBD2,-,CASGSPRTSGRAAETQYF,TGTGCTAGTGGTAGCCCCCGGACTAGCGGGAGGGCCGCAGAGACCCAGTACTTC
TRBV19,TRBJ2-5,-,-,CASSGAGRETQYF,TGTGCCAGTAGTGGGGCAGGGCGTGAGACCCAGTACTTC
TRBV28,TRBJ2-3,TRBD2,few,CASSSGTSIDTQYF,TGTGCCAGCAGTTCCGGGACTAGTATTGATACGCAGTATTTT
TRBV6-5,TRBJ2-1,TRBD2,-,CASSFSGRSYNEQFF,TGTGCCAGCAGTTTTAGCGGGAGGAGCTACAATGAGCAGTTCTTC
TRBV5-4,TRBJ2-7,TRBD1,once,CASSGKTGGFWDEQYF,TGTGCCAGCAGCGGGAAAACAGGGGGCTTTTGGGACGAGCAGTACTTC
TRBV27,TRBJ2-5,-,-,CASSLSGLAQWETQYF,TGTGCCAGCAGTTTATCGGGTCTAGCCCAGTGGGAGACCCAGTACTTC